These T cell receptor beta chains were read from a single sample in a study of technical replicates of blood from a handful of donors. Repertoires were generated with immunoSEQ multiplex PCR, while TCRdb's copy carries only in-frame clones and drops some. The sample contains fewer than 100,000 clones, about 89% of which appear only once. The sequencing sample was made of T cells isolated from PBMCs. These receptors came from a human donor in good health. Each CDR3 is given with its conserved first and last residue. The order of the fields is CDR3 length, J gene, D gene, clone size, V gene, CDR3 DNA, CDR3 protein. The D gene is left open where the match is weak. Where a row states a size, it is once, few, many or the class of an expanded clone; other rows omit it.

length: 17
J: TRBJ2-7
D: NA
size: NA
V: TRBV21-1
DNA: TGTGCCAGCAGCAAAGATGCGGGACAGGGTATATTTTTCGAGCAGTACTTC
CDR3: CASSKDAGQGIFFEQYF

length: 13
J: TRBJ2-7
D: TRBD2
size: NA
V: TRBV6-5
DNA: TGTGCCAGCAGTTTAGCGGGGTCCTACGAGCAGTACTTC
CDR3: CASSLAGSYEQYF

length: 18
J: TRBJ2-3
D: TRBD2
size: NA
V: TRBV4-1
DNA: TGCGCCAGCAGCCAAGGTTCATGGACTAGCGGGATCCTAGGTACGCAGTATTTT
CDR3: CASSQGSWTSGILGTQYF

length: 16
J: TRBJ2-3
D: NA
size: NA
V: TRBV2
DNA: TGTGCCAGCAGTGAACTAGAAGCAGGGGGCACAGATACGCAGTATTTT
CDR3: CASSELEAGGTDTQYF

length: 17
J: TRBJ2-1
D: TRBD2
size: NA
V: TRBV27
DNA: TGTGCCAGCAGTTTAAGAGCGGGAGGGCCTGAGAACAATGAGCAGTTCTTC
CDR3: CASSLRAGGPENNEQFF

length: 16
J: TRBJ1-4
D: NA
size: NA
V: TRBV11-3
DNA: TGTGCCAGCAGTTCTCGGGGGGGCAGCGCTAATGAAAAACTGTTTTTT
CDR3: CASSSRGGSANEKLFF

length: 15
J: TRBJ2-1
D: NA
size: NA
V: TRBV6-4
DNA: TGTGCCAGGCCTCATAAGACTACCCCCTACAATGAGCAGTTCTTC
CDR3: CARPHKTTPYNEQFF

length: 18
J: TRBJ2-1
D: TRBD2
size: NA
V: TRBV5-1
DNA: TGCGCCAGCAGCTTGCAGTATCGGGCTAGCGGGAGTAATCATGAGCAGTTCTTC
CDR3: CASSLQYRASGSNHEQFF

length: 14
J: TRBJ2-1
D: NA
size: NA
V: TRBV6-1
DNA: TGTGCCAGCAATCCCTACAGGGCAGGCAATGAGCAGTTCTTC
CDR3: CASNPYRAGNEQFF

length: 13
J: TRBJ1-1
D: TRBD1
size: NA
V: TRBV11-2
DNA: TGTGCCAGCAGCTTATCCCAGGGGGTGAATACTTTCTTT
CDR3: CASSLSQGVNTFF

length: 11
J: TRBJ2-7
D: NA
size: NA
V: TRBV5-4
DNA: TGTGCCAGCAGCTTATACTACGAGCAGTACTTC
CDR3: CASSLYYEQYF

length: 16
J: TRBJ1-2
D: TRBD1
size: NA
V: TRBV10-3
DNA: TGTGCCATCAGTGAAAGACTCGACAGGGGCGACTATGGCTACACCTTC
CDR3: CAISERLDRGDYGYTF

length: 15
J: TRBJ2-2
D: TRBD1
size: NA
V: TRBV9
DNA: TGTGCCAGCAGCGTTAGGACAGGGGGAACCGGGGAGCTGTTTTTT
CDR3: CASSVRTGGTGELFF

length: 15
J: TRBJ2-3
D: NA
size: NA
V: TRBV5-1
DNA: TGCGCCAGCAGCGCGATGACAGGTCGCACAGATACGCAGTATTTT
CDR3: CASSAMTGRTDTQYF

length: 16
J: TRBJ1-5
D: TRBD1
size: once
V: TRBV12-5
DNA: TGTGCTAGTGGTTTGGTACCCGGGACAGGGGTGCAGCCCCAGCATTTT
CDR3: CASGLVPGTGVQPQHF

length: 14
J: TRBJ2-7
D: TRBD2
size: NA
V: TRBV9
DNA: TGTGCCAGCAGCGTAGGGACTAGAGGCTACGAGCAGTACTTC
CDR3: CASSVGTRGYEQYF

length: 15
J: TRBJ2-2
D: TRBD2
size: NA
V: TRBV7-9
DNA: TGTGCCAGCAGCTTTCCTAGCGGGGGGGCCGGGGAGCTGTTTTTT
CDR3: CASSFPSGGAGELFF

length: 18
J: TRBJ2-3
D: TRBD2
size: NA
V: TRBV4-1
DNA: TGCGCCAGCAGCCAAGTTCCTCCTAGCGGGGGGACCACAGATACGCAGTATTTT
CDR3: CASSQVPPSGGTTDTQYF

length: 15
J: TRBJ2-3
D: NA
size: NA
V: TRBV6-6
DNA: TGTGCCAGCAGTTACGAGCCATCCGGCACAGATACGCAGTATTTT
CDR3: CASSYEPSGTDTQYF

length: 14
J: TRBJ2-7
D: TRBD1
size: NA
V: TRBV11-2
DNA: TGTGCCAGCAGCTTACGGGGACAGCCCTACGAGCAGTACTTC
CDR3: CASSLRGQPYEQYF

length: 13
J: TRBJ2-7
D: NA
size: NA
V: TRBV29-1
DNA: TGCAGCGTTGAAGATCCAGGGTCCTACGAGCAGTACTTC
CDR3: CSVEDPGSYEQYF

length: 14
J: TRBJ1-2
D: TRBD1
size: NA
V: TRBV5-5
DNA: TGTGCCAGCAGCGGGGCACAGGGGAACTATGGCTACACCTTC
CDR3: CASSGAQGNYGYTF

length: 14
J: TRBJ1-1
D: TRBD1
size: NA
V: TRBV19
DNA: TGTGCCAGTAGTCGGCCAGGGGGTTTCACTGAAGCTTTCTTT
CDR3: CASSRPGGFTEAFF

length: 14
J: TRBJ1-1
D: TRBD1
size: few
V: TRBV7-9
DNA: TGTGCCAGCAGGACCCCCGGGACAGACACTGAAGCTTTCTTT
CDR3: CASRTPGTDTEAFF

length: 15
J: TRBJ2-5
D: TRBD2
size: NA
V: TRBV7-2
DNA: TGTGCCAGCAGCCAAAGGACTAGCGGGGGTGTGACCCAGTACTTC
CDR3: CASSQRTSGGVTQYF

length: 18
J: TRBJ2-7
D: TRBD1
size: once
V: TRBV11-2
DNA: TGTGCCAGCAGCTTAGATCGGAGCACCGGGACAGCCGACTACGAGCAGTACTTC
CDR3: CASSLDRSTGTADYEQYF

length: 15
J: TRBJ1-6
D: NA
size: NA
V: TRBV5-8
DNA: TGTGCCAGCAGCTTGGGACAGGACTATAATTCACCCCTCCACTTT
CDR3: CASSLGQDYNSPLHF

length: 15
J: TRBJ1-4
D: NA
size: NA
V: TRBV6-5
DNA: TGTGCCAGCAGTTACGATGGGACTGCTAATGAAAAACTGTTTTTT
CDR3: CASSYDGTANEKLFF

length: 16
J: TRBJ2-1
D: NA
size: NA
V: TRBV5-4
DNA: TGTGCCAGCAGCTTGGCGGCGGGACTCTCCTACAATGAGCAGTTCTTC
CDR3: CASSLAAGLSYNEQFF

length: 14
J: TRBJ2-7
D: TRBD2
size: NA
V: TRBV18
DNA: TGTGCCAGCTCACCGACTAGCGGGAGGTACGAGCAGTACTTC
CDR3: CASSPTSGRYEQYF

length: 17
J: TRBJ2-1
D: TRBD2
size: NA
V: TRBV28
DNA: TGTGCCAGCAGGGTAAGGGACTATGGGAGCTCCTACAATGAGCAGTTCTTC
CDR3: CASRVRDYGSSYNEQFF

length: 13
J: TRBJ2-3
D: NA
size: NA
V: TRBV28
DNA: TGTGCCAGCGTACGGGGGACCACAGATACGCAGTATTTT
CDR3: CASVRGTTDTQYF

length: 20
J: TRBJ2-7
D: NA
size: NA
V: TRBV21-1
DNA: TGTGCCAGCAGCAAAGCGCTTGTCTTGCGGGACGCACTAGCGGATTCCGAGCAGTACTTC
CDR3: CASSKALVLRDALADSEQYF

length: 16
J: TRBJ2-1
D: TRBD2
size: NA
V: TRBV15
DNA: TGTGCCACCAGCACCCTTGGGGGACTAGCGCCCAATGAGCAGTTCTTC
CDR3: CATSTLGGLAPNEQFF

length: 15
J: TRBJ1-5
D: NA
size: NA
V: TRBV28
DNA: TGTGCCAGCACCCCTGGGACACCGACGGGTCAGCCCCAGCATTTT
CDR3: CASTPGTPTGQPQHF

length: 14
J: TRBJ1-3
D: TRBD1
size: NA
V: TRBV25-1
DNA: TGTGCCAGCAGTAAGACAGGGGGCGCGGACACCATATATTTT
CDR3: CASSKTGGADTIYF

length: 15
J: TRBJ2-5
D: TRBD2
size: NA
V: TRBV5-4
DNA: TGTGCCAGCAGCTTCACGACTAGCGGCTGGGAGACCCAGTACTTC
CDR3: CASSFTTSGWETQYF

length: 13
J: TRBJ1-2
D: TRBD1
size: NA
V: TRBV11-3
DNA: TGTGCCAGCAGCTCGACAGGGTTCACGGGCTACACCTTC
CDR3: CASSSTGFTGYTF

length: 14
J: TRBJ2-7
D: TRBD1
size: few
V: TRBV6-1
DNA: TGTGCCAGCAGTTCCCGGACAGGGGAAGACGAGCAGTACTTC
CDR3: CASSSRTGEDEQYF

length: 14
J: TRBJ2-5
D: TRBD2
size: NA
V: TRBV5-1
DNA: TGCGCCAGCATGGGCGGGGGGGCCGGAGAGACCCAGTACTTC
CDR3: CASMGGGAGETQYF

length: 14
J: TRBJ1-1
D: TRBD1
size: NA
V: TRBV29-1
DNA: TGCAGCGTTGGCTTTGTAGGGGGCTTCACTGAAGCTTTCTTT
CDR3: CSVGFVGGFTEAFF

length: 17
J: TRBJ2-3
D: TRBD2
size: NA
V: TRBV19
DNA: TGTGCCAGTACGAAGACTAGCGGGGGCCCGGATTGGGGTACGCAGTATTTT
CDR3: CASTKTSGGPDWGTQYF

length: 18
J: TRBJ1-1
D: TRBD1
size: NA
V: TRBV27
DNA: TGTGCCAGCAGTTTATTCGGCGTCGCGGGACAGGCGAACACTGAAGCTTTCTTT
CDR3: CASSLFGVAGQANTEAFF

length: 13
J: TRBJ1-1
D: NA
size: NA
V: TRBV19
DNA: TGTGCCAGTAGTATACAGGGAAGGACTGAAGCTTTCTTT
CDR3: CASSIQGRTEAFF

length: 14
J: TRBJ1-1
D: NA
size: NA
V: TRBV21-1
DNA: TGTGCCAGCAGCAAAGGAGTGGAGGGACCCGAAGCTTTCTTT
CDR3: CASSKGVEGPEAFF

length: 16
J: TRBJ2-2
D: NA
size: NA
V: TRBV7-6
DNA: TGTGCCAGCAGCTCCCCCCGTAGTAGCGGAACCGGGGAGCTGTTTTTT
CDR3: CASSSPRSSGTGELFF

length: 15
J: TRBJ1-1
D: NA
size: once
V: TRBV19
DNA: TGTGCCAGTACCAATTCAGGGTCGGGGAACACTGAAGCTTTCTTT
CDR3: CASTNSGSGNTEAFF

length: 14
J: TRBJ1-1
D: TRBD1
size: few
V: TRBV2
DNA: TGTGCCAGCAGTGGGGACAGGGTTGACACTGAAGCTTTCTTT
CDR3: CASSGDRVDTEAFF

length: 15
J: TRBJ2-5
D: NA
size: NA
V: TRBV7-9
DNA: TGTGCCAGCAGCTTATTAGGACAGACCCAAGAGACCCAGTACTTC
CDR3: CASSLLGQTQETQYF

length: 15
J: TRBJ2-7
D: TRBD1
size: once
V: TRBV4-1
DNA: TGCGCCAGCAGCCAAGGGACAGGGGGCGAGTACGAGCAGTACTTC
CDR3: CASSQGTGGEYEQYF

length: 15
J: TRBJ2-7
D: TRBD2
size: NA
V: TRBV6-1
DNA: TGTGCCAGCAAGGGACCGATAGCGGGAGCCTACGAGCAGTACTTC
CDR3: CASKGPIAGAYEQYF

length: 14
J: TRBJ1-3
D: NA
size: NA
V: TRBV29-1
DNA: TGCAGCGTTGAGGGGGGATTTTCTGGAAACACCATATATTTT
CDR3: CSVEGGFSGNTIYF

length: 11
J: TRBJ2-7
D: NA
size: once
V: TRBV29-1
DNA: TGCAGCGCCGTGGGCCCCTACGAGCAGTACTTC
CDR3: CSAVGPYEQYF